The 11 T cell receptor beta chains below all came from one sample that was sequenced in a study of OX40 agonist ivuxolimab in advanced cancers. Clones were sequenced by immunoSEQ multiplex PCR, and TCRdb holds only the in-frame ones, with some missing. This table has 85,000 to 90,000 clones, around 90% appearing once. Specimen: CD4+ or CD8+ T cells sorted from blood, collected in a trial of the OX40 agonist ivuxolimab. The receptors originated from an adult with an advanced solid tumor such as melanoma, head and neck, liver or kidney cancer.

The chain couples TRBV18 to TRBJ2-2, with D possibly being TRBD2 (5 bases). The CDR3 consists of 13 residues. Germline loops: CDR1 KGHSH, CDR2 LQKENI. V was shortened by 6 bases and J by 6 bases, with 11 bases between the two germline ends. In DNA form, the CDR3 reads TGTGCCAGCTCCCTAGACGGGGCCGGGGAGCTGTTTTTT. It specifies CASSLDGAGELFF.

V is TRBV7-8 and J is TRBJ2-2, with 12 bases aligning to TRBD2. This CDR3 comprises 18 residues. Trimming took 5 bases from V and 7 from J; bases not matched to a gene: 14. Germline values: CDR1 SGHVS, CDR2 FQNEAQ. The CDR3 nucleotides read TGTGCCAGCAGCCCACGTCCGACTCTAGCGGGAGGGAACGGGGAGCTGTTTTTT. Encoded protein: CASSPRPTLAGGNGELFF.

The CDR3 coding sequence is TGCGCCAGCAGCTTGGAAAGCGGGAGCAGCACCGGGGAGCTGTTTTTT. Translating it yields CASSLESGSSTGELFF. This chain links TRBV5-1 with TRBJ2-2, with 8 bases lining up with TRBD2. This CDR3 contains 16 residues. Germline values: CDR1 SGHRS, CDR2 YFSETQ. J lost 4 bases, V lost 0 bases, and 5 bases had no gene match.

CDR3 bases: TGTGCCAGCAGTGACGGGATCACAGATACGCAGTATTTT. Protein product: CASSDGITDTQYF. The chain carries TRBV2 and TRBJ2-3; D perhaps matches TRBD2 (5 bases). Germline values: CDR1 SNHLY, CDR2 FYNNEI. The CDR3 is 13 amino acids. Deletions cut 3 bases from V and 2 bases from J, with 6 bases between. The complete variable domain, with remaining parts taken from reference TRBV2 and TRBJ2-3, reads EPEVTQTPSHQVTQMGQEVILRCVPISNHLYFYWYRQILGQKVEFLVSFYNNEISEKSEIFDDQFSVERPDGSNFTLKIRSTKLEDSAMYFCASSDGITDTQYFGPGTRLTVL.

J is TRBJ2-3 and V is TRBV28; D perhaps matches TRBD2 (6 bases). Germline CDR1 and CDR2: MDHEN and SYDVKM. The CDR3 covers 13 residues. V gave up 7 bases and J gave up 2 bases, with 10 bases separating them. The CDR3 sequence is CASTLAFTDTQYF. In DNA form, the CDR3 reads TGTGCCAGCACCCTAGCGTTCACAGATACGCAGTATTTT. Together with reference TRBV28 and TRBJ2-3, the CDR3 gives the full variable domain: DVKVTQSSRYLVKRTGEKVFLECVQDMDHENMFWYRQDPGLGLRLIYFSYDVKMKEKGDIPEGYSVSREKKERFSLILESASTNQTSMYLCASTLAFTDTQYFGPGTRLTVL.

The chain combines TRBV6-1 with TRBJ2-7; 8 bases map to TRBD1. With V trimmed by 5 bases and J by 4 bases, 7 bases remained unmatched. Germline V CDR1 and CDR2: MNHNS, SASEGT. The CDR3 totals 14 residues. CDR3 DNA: TGTGCCAGCAGTTCCCGGACAGGGCGATACGAGCAGTACTTC. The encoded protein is CASSSRTGRYEQYF.

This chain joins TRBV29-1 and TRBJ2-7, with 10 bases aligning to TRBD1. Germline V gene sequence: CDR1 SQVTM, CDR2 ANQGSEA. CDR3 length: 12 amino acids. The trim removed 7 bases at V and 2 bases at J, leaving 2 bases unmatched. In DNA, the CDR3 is TGCAGCGCCGGACAGGGGGCCTACGAGCAGTACTTC. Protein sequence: CSAGQGAYEQYF.

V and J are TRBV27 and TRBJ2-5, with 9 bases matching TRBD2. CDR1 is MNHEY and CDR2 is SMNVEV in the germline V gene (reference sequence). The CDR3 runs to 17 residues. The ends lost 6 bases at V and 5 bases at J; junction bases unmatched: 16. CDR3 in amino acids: CASSRILSGRRWETQYF. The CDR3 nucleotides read TGTGCCAGCAGCCGGATTCTTAGCGGGAGAAGATGGGAGACCCAGTACTTC.

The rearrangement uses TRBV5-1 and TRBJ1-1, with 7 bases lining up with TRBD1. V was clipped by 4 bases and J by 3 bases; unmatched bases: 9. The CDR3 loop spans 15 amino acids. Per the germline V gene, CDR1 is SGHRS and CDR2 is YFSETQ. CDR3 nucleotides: TGCGCCAGCAGCGAAACAACAGGGGTTGACACTGAAGCTTTCTTT. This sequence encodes CASSETTGVDTEAFF. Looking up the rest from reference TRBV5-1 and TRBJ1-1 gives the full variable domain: KAGVTQTPRYLIKTRGQQVTLSCSPISGHRSVSWYQQTPGQGLQFLFEYFSETQRNKGNFPGRFSGRQFSNSRSEMNVSTLELGDSALYLCASSETTGVDTEAFFGQGTRLTVV.

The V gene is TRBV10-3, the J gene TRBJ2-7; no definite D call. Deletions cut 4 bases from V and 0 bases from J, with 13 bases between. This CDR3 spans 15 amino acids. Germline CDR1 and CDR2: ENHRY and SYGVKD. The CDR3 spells CAISGKDGSSYEQYF. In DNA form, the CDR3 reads TGTGCCATCAGTGGTAAGGACGGTAGCTCCTACGAGCAGTACTTC.

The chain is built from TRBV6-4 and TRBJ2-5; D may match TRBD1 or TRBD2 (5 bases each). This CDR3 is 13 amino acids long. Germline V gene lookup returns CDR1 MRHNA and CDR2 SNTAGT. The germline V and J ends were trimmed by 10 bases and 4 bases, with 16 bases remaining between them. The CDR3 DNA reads TGTGCCATCCAACTAGTAGGGACAGAGACCCAGTACTTC. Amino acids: CAIQLVGTETQYF.